This T cell receptor beta chain is drawn from a study of shared clonotypes between healthy human individuals (dated by TCRdb to 2020 to 2021). With regard to the full study: A couple of women and a few men aged 18 to 49 years were included in the cohort. Per donor, three plates each were used for CD4 naive and CD4 memory, two for CD8 naive, and one for CD8 memory. The study deeply sequenced blood TCR repertoires of about 5 healthy adults to estimate repertoire size and the extent of clonotype sharing between individuals. Different laboratories and diverse techniques were used to prepare libraries and sequence TCR repertoires, to increase sequencing depth and limit assay-specific biases. Leukapheresis yielded between about 0.85 and 9.5 billion PBMCs per donor.

CDR1 and CDR2 are read off the germline V gene as SGHDN and FVKESK. The cysteine opens and the phenylalanine closes a CDR3 of 17 amino acids. The sequence is cut down to CDR3 DNA, 51 bases in frame from base 1. V is pared back by 3 bases and J by 0 bases, with 15 bases lying between the germline termini. Points on this clone: The antigen it recognizes is unknown. Base qualities are not recorded, but no much larger clone differs from it by a single base.

The full study reports these points: Sharing across four donors was observed for about 5% of naive CD4, over 3% of naive CD8, 2% to 2.5% of memory CD4, and roughly 0.43% of memory CD8 clonotypes. Pairwise subsampling indicated that sequencing depth was expected to affect the degree of clonotype sharing among donors. Because the study included only a small number of donors, the genetic and exposure-history diversity represented was limited. Estimated clonotype richness was generally larger for naive than for memory subsets. Sampling was restricted to blood, and TCR repertoires in tissues likely differ from the TCR repertoires found in blood. Higher generation probabilities were observed for clonotypes shared by all four sorted-subset donors than for non-shared clonotypes. Rarefaction of sorted-subset datasets indicated incomplete sequencing despite the large sequencing depth.

Donors were healthy HIV-negative adults with no recently reported acute infections or vaccinations. Only Caucasian adults living in Nashville, Tennessee, USA were represented among the donors. CD4+ T cells were enriched through magnetic negative selection, after which naive cells were positively selected on CD45RA and the remaining negative fraction served as the memory subset. Blood was obtained by leukapheresis, after which PBMCs were separated by Ficoll-Histopaque density gradient centrifugation and cryopreserved in liquid nitrogen vapor phase. Analytical flow cytometry was used to check the purity and quantity of every magnetically sorted T cell population. From each sorted fraction, genomic DNA was isolated and quantified by UV absorbance on a Nanodrop 2000c. Using the deep immunoSEQ assay, TCR CDR3 regions were amplified from genomic DNA by multiplex PCR. Genomic DNA extracted from each cell subset was distributed evenly over all wells of several immunoSEQ 96-well plates, and each plate served as one replicate. Each replicate PCR for sorted subsets received around 200 ng genomic DNA, equal to roughly 29,000 T cell genomes. Purified libraries were measured with a Qubit 3.0 fluorometer, size-checked on a Bioanalyzer 2100, and measured again with the KAPA Library Quantification kit. Each immunoSEQ 96-well plate was sequenced on its own single-read 150-cycle Illumina NextSeq 550 flow cell. For the original study's pipeline: Because only junctional sequences without quality scores were contained in the immunoSEQ output, filtering matching that applied to full-length reads could not be performed. Sequences were annotated with PyIR, a Python wrapper for IgBLAST v1.9, using IMGT germline references to assign V/J genes and CDR3. Reads were removed for weak V/J assignments (E-value above 1e-6), missing CDR3, stop codons, out-of-frame junctions, or ambiguous translated residues. V3J clonotypes were defined as sequences sharing an identical inferred V gene, J gene, and CDR3 amino acid sequence. The percentage overlap between two repertoires was calculated by dividing the number of shared unique clonotypes by the size of the smaller repertoire. RTK rarefaction, the Chao1 estimator, and Recon v2.1 estimates of unobserved clonotypes were used to assess repertoire richness. For all TCRbeta clonotypes obtained by the gDNA method from a few donors, generation probabilities were computed with OLGA. This immuneACCESS table, as held by TCRdb, lists in-frame sequences with V and J called but not all clones. Of the missing ones, under half trace to an unresolved V gene in checked studies; the others have no known cause. V and J calls and clone size are those listed in that table; D and trimming were worked out from the DNA. The sample contains 2 million to 2.5 million clones, just under 95% of them found a single time. The top ten clones comprise approximately 0.41% of the sample.

This receptor chain uses TRBV14 and TRBJ1-5, with the D gene call left open. This sequence originates from a man aged 18 to 29 in good health. Some clones in this sample may be carry-over from other donors' samples. The material sequenced was naive CD4+ T cells from PBMCs. The label giving this sample's cell subset or site can be read as: CD45RA+ positively selected. The CDR3 loop reads CASSHPSHVDSNQPQHF. The sequence in DNA is TGTGCCAGCAGCCACCCATCACACGTAGATAGCAATCAGCCCCAGCATTTT.